This T cell receptor beta chain was sequenced in a study of T-cell reconstitution after alpha-beta-depleted transplantation in children. This sample's TCRbeta library carried unique molecular identifier barcodes. TCRdb reprocessed the PCR reads with MiXCR, giving one entry per CDR3 protein. Of hundreds of thousands of distinct CDR3 sequences detected, roughly 13% appear once; the ten largest clones hold around 2.2%. The table lists this clonotype with many counts. What it binds is not known. Whole-study findings and limits: Surviving thymic progenitors and recipient T cells were the source of high TCRbeta diversity at day 60 in some patients. Where alpha-beta T cells came from about two months after transplant was reportedly several hundred expanded graft clones.

Sequencing was performed on PBMCs, mostly from graft donor cells, taken 360 days after TCRalphabeta/CD19-depleted stem cell transplant. The receptor's source is a male patient between 5 and 17 years old who had a stem cell transplant for acute myeloid leukemia, so the T cells may come from the graft donor.

As DNA, the CDR3 is TGTGCCAGCAGCCCACCAACCGGGACTAGCGGGAATGAGCAGTTCTTC. This codes for CASSPPTGTSGNEQFF. The chain carries TRBV3-1 and TRBJ2-1, with 12 bases fitting TRBD2. Trimming cost V 4 bases and J 7 bases; bases outside gene matches: 8. CDR3 size: 16 residues. The germline V gene encodes CDR1 LGHDT and CDR2 YNNKEL (reference sequence).